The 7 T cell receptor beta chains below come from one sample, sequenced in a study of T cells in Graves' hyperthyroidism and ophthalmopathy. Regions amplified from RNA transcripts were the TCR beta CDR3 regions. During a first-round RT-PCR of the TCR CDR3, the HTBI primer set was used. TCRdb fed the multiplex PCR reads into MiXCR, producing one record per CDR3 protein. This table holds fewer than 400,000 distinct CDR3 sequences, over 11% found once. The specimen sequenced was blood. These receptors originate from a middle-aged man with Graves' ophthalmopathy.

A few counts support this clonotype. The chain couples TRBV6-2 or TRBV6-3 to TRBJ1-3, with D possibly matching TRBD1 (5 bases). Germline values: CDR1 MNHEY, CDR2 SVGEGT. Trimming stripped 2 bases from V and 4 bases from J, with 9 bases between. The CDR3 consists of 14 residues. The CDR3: CASSYGTMGNTIYF. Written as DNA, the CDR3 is TGTGCCAGCAGTTACGGGACCATGGGAAACACCATATATTTT.

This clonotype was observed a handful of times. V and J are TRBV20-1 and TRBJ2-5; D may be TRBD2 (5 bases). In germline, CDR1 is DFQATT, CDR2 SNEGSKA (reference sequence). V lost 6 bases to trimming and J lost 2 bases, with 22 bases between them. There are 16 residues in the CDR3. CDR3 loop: CSAQRLYSTRQETQYF. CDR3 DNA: TGCAGTGCCCAGAGACTATACAGCACCCGACAAGAGACCCAGTACTTC.

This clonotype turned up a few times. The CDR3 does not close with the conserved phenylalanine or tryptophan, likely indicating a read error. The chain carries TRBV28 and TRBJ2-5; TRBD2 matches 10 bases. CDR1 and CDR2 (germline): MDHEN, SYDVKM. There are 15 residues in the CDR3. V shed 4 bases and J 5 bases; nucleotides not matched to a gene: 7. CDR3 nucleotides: TGTGCCAGCAGTTACGAGCGGGAGGGCCACGAGACCCAGTACCTC. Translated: CASSYEREGHETQYL.

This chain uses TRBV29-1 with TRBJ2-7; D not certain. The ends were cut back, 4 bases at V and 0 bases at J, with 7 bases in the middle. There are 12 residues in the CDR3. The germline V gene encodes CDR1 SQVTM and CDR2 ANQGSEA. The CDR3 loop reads CSVVFGSYEQYF. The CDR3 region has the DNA TGCAGCGTTGTTTTCGGCTCCTACGAGCAGTACTTC.

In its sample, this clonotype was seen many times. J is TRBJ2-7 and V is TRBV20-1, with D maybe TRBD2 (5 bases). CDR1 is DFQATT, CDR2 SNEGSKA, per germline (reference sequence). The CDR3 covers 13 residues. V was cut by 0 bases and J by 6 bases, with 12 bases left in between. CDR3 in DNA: TGCAGTGCTAGAGATAGTTTAGCGTTCGAGCAGTACTTC. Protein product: CSARDSLAFEQYF.

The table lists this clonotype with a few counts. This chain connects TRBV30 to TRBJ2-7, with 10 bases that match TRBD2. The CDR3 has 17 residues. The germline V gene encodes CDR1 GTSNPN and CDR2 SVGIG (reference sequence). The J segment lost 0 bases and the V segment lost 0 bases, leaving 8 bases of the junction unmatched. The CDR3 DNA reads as TGTGCCTGGAGTGTACCTAGCGGGGGTTTCTTCTCCTACGAGCAGTACTTC. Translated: CAWSVPSGGFFSYEQYF.

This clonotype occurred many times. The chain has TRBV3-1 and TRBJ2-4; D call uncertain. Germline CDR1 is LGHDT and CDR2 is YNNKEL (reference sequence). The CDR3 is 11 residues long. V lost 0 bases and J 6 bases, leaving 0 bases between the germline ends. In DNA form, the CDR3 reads TGTGCCAGCAGCCAAGAAAACATTCAGTACTTC. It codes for CASSQENIQYF.